The 7 T cell receptor beta chains below all came from one sample that was sequenced in a study of radiation and T cells in renal cell carcinoma. Time point defined: blood 2 weeks post-SBRT. The treatment is: 15 Gy SBRT to primary tumor, nephrectomy 4 weeks later. The assay was immunoSEQ multiplex PCR, and TCRdb's table has in-frame clones only and misses some. The table has 150,000 or so clones, about nine tenths seen once. Material: blood, obtained from a patient whose treatment included radiotherapy and nephrectomy. Receptors originate from a woman aged 45 to 65 with renal cell carcinoma.

The chain recombines TRBV5-5 with TRBJ1-6; D perhaps matches TRBD1 (5 bases). The CDR3 runs 16 residues. Trimming took off 3 bases at V and 10 bases at J, with 20 bases between the two ends. Germline values: CDR1 SGHKS, CDR2 YYEKEE (reference sequence). CDR3 in amino acids: CASSSLTDSPRSPLHF. Here the CDR3 DNA reads TGTGCCAGCAGCTCGCTGACAGACTCCCCTAGGTCACCCCTCCACTTT.

The chain couples TRBV19 to TRBJ1-2; 7 nucleotides line up with TRBD1. This CDR3 has 13 amino acids. Germline V gene sequence: CDR1 LNHDA, CDR2 SQIVND (reference sequence). The V gene end was trimmed by 4 bases and the J gene end by 5 bases; junction bases not matched to a gene: 4. CDR3 DNA: TGTGCCAGTAGTACGGACAGGAGGTATGGCTACACCTTC. It codes for CASSTDRRYGYTF.

The chain couples TRBV7-2 to TRBJ2-1; unclear D gene. The CDR3 is 15 residues long. V shed 4 bases and J shed 0 bases, with 10 bases lying between them. Germline loops: CDR1 SGHTA, CDR2 FQGNSA. The CDR3 region has the DNA TGTGCCAGCAGCTCCCCCCAGAGCTCCTACAATGAGCAGTTCTTC. It yields the protein CASSSPQSSYNEQFF.

This clone has only one observation. CDR3 nucleotide sequence: TGCGCCAGCAGTGAGCGACAGTCTAGCACAGATACGCAGTATTTT. As protein: CASSERQSSTDTQYF. The V call is TRBV10-1, the J call TRBJ2-3, with D possibly TRBD1 on 5 matching bases. The CDR3 spans 15 residues. Trimming took 2 bases from V and 0 from J, leaving 9 bases between them. Germline V gene data show CDR1 as WNHNN and CDR2 as SYGVQD (reference sequence).

The rearrangement uses TRBV30 and TRBJ1-2, with 8 bases fitting TRBD1. The V gene's germline CDR1 is GTSNPN and CDR2 SVGIG (reference sequence). This CDR3 is 15 amino acids long. J was trimmed by 8 bases and V by 4 bases; bases with no gene match: 15. In DNA, the CDR3 is TGTGCCTGGAAACATGGACAGGGCGCCCTTGTAGGCTACACCTTC. Residues: CAWKHGQGALVGYTF.

The genes are TRBV30 and TRBJ2-3; 8 bases match TRBD1. Germline trimming cut 5 bases from V and 2 bases from J; bases unmatched to any gene: 3. The CDR3 sequence is 13 residues long. Looked up from germline, CDR1 is GTSNPN and CDR2 is SVGIG (reference sequence). In nucleotides, the CDR3 is TGTGCCTGGGGACAGGGATACACAGATACGCAGTATTTT. Its protein is CAWGQGYTDTQYF.

The chain joins TRBV5-1 to TRBJ2-3; 7 bases line up with TRBD1. The V gene end was trimmed by 4 bases and the J gene end by 1 base; junction bases not matched to a gene: 3. This CDR3 spans 14 amino acids. The V gene's germline CDR1 is SGHRS and CDR2 YFSETQ. This chain's CDR3 is CASSGTGGTDTQYF. The CDR3 DNA follows: TGCGCCAGCAGCGGCACAGGGGGCACAGATACGCAGTATTTT.